This T cell receptor (beta chain) was sequenced during a study of cytomegalovirus exposure and HLA in healthy donors (dated by TCRdb to 2016 to 2017). At the level of the whole study: According to an earlier analysis of 587 of the donors, about 190 million T cells yielded 90 million to 140 million unique TCR beta sequences and around 300 Gb of sequence data. Roughly 5 DR-DQ haplotypes were handled as single units for association and clustering, since linkage in the cohort was strong. In an earlier analysis of 587 of the donors, high-throughput TCR beta sequencing was used to judge whether each TCR beta V gene segment behaved as functional or pseudogenic. Of the 350 to 450 genotyped donors, approximately 82% fell in the genetic ancestry cluster associated with self-reported Caucasian donors. A later analysis re-analyzed previously published TCR beta repertoires from 666 donors and added high-resolution HLA genotyping to study TCR occurrence patterns. All discovery cohort repertoires had been generated on a single sequencing platform. The aim of the study was to test whether cataloging public T cell receptors could identify signatures of past pathogen exposure. The study profiled the T cell repertoires of 500 to 800 subjects by immunosequencing and related them to cytomegalovirus serostatus. Roughly 310 gigabases of sequencing data and approximately 85 million unique TCR sequences were included in an early release covering roughly 600 HLA-typed donors. The number of typed donors differed by locus: about 629-640 for A, B, C, DRB1 and DQB1; roughly 510 for DQA1; around 580 for DPA1; and around 490 for DPB1. Genome-wide SNP genotypes for about 60% of the roughly 670 donors were used in a later genetic analysis, which treated that subset as a discovery cohort. HLA typing covered class I and class II loci at four-digit resolution. The study combined high-throughput TCR immunosequencing, statistical association of individual TCRs with disease status, and machine learning to predict cytomegalovirus infection status. Donor age, sex, ethnicity and CMV serostatus were compiled together with the repertoire data. Among roughly 370 genotyped donors of the cohort, an average of roughly 240,000 unique TCR beta nucleotide sequences were sequenced per donor, about a sixth of them non-productive. A separate validation cohort of roughly 130 different subjects was used in addition to the roughly 700-subject first cohort. Rather than drawing on any new phenotypic data, the later analysis identified candidate immune exposures from TCR beta sequences and the way those sequences occurred across donors. Study-wide findings and limitations: In a later analysis, 15,000 to 20,000 TCR beta sequences were associated with specific HLA alleles at a false discovery rate of 0.05. The study gave a list of under 200 TCR beta chains associated with cytomegalovirus. In a later analysis, the rate of TCR association differed among HLA loci, with DRB1 alleles having the most associated TCRs and HLA-C alleles having the fewest. A later analysis reported that several top co-occurrence clusters appeared linked to parvovirus B19, influenza, CMV and Epstein-Barr virus. The authors suggested that the approach could potentially be generalized to other disease states and immunological phenotypes. The only immune exposure information available for the cohort was CMV serostatus. The 87-base-pair reads could not distinguish some IMGT-functional V segments, including TRBV6-2 and TRBV6-3, so those segments were excluded. Because HLA typing was missing for some donors at each locus, association tests included only the typed subset. Because counts were too low, seventeen rarely observed V segments, including chromosome 9 orphons, were excluded from the earlier analysis of some 590 of the donors. A later analysis found that HLA-associated TCR beta chains were more clonally expanded and had lower generation probabilities than equally common non-associated chains. In an earlier analysis of roughly 500 of the donors, most TCR beta V segments appeared in productive rearrangements about 90% or about 30% of the time, broadly matching IMGT annotations. In vitro tests confirmed that a few of the cytomegalovirus-associated TCR beta chains recognize cytomegalovirus antigens. The classifier was reported to diagnose cytomegalovirus status with high specificity and sensitivity in both the original cohort and the validation cohort. While some public TCRs were present in many individuals, most TCR sequences turned up only very rarely across donors. A further reported finding was that TCR beta sequences accurately predicted the HLA-A and HLA-B alleles for most subjects in the first cohort. An association between a missense DCLRE1C variant and V-gene and J-gene trimming of TCR beta chains was found in a later genetic analysis and replicated in an independent cohort. Assigning TCR associations to individual alleles was difficult when HLA alleles, especially DR and DQ, strongly co-occurred. A later genetic analysis reported fewer N-insertions in productive TCRs among donors in an Asian-associated ancestry cluster than the approximately 700-donor mean. Sequencing depth was assumed to be roughly uniform across donors in the presence/absence analyses, though that assumption may not hold. Correlated functional status among segregating V segments might reflect linkage disequilibrium, but an unknown experimental factor could not be ruled out. Most CMV-associated TCR beta chains appeared to be HLA-restricted in a later analysis, and the HLA associations seemed to be driven largely by CMV exposure. The cohort was sequenced for TCR beta chains only, and without alpha or paired-chain data the features that could be detected were limited. A group of highly shared sequence variants was considered likely to be a technical artifact of the sequencing pipeline.

Library prep was done by the immunoSEQ multiplex PCR assay. The multiplex PCR relied on a mix of 60 forward primers for TCR Vbeta segments and 13 reverse primers for TCR Jbeta segments. A multiplex PCR assay on genomic DNA amplified the CDR3 region of rearranged TCR beta genes. Amplified TCR beta libraries were sequenced as 87-base-pair reads on the Illumina HiSeq System. The authors processed their data as follows. Across the 640 or so repertoires, a later analysis counted approximately 83 million unique TCR beta chains, 8.5 million to 12 million of which were shared by at least two donors. Raw reads were error-corrected and collapsed into unique sequences with a nearest-neighbor algorithm that merged closely related sequences to remove PCR and sequencing errors. To assign V, D and J gene segments, CDR3 sequences were aligned to IMGT reference sequences. For a sequence to be retained, a match of at least six nucleotides was required to both a V gene segment and a J gene segment. Rearrangements were called productive when the CDR3 lacked stop codons and stayed in frame with V and J; all others were non-productive. Following IMGT convention, CDR3 was defined as the stretch from the second conserved V-encoded cysteine to the conserved J-encoded phenylalanine. In an earlier analysis of just under 600 of the donors, sequences lacking an unambiguous match to a single V gene segment were excluded. In an earlier analysis of 587 of the donors, V segments were called functional above 56.7% productive rearrangements and were called segregating when the between-donor standard deviation exceeded 5%. A statistical classification framework was developed to diagnose cytomegalovirus status using the catalog of TCR beta chain sequences. V and J gene assignment, in a later analysis, came from comparing TCR nucleotide sequences with IMGT/GENE-DB human TR gene sequences. A later analysis assigned CDR3 sequences and most-parsimonious VDJ recombination scenarios with the TCRdist pipeline. In a later analysis, every TCR beta chain was defined by the combination of its CDR3 amino acid sequence and its V-gene family, and reads without a unique V-gene family were dropped. As a way to deal with suspected cross-contamination and a sequencing artifact, a later analysis dropped 640 or so nucleotide sequences that were highly shared and had low generation probability. A later analysis calculated a clonal expansion index for each public chain from normalized within-repertoire ranks of inferred template counts. In a later analysis, generation probabilities were computed with a VDJ recombination model fitted to out-of-frame rearrangements, and the resulting probabilities were checked against IGoR. Hypergeometric tests were used in a later analysis to score TCR-TCR, TCR-HLA and TCR-CMV co-occurrence, with a repertoire-size bias correction applied to the TCR pairs. A later analysis estimated false discovery rates by permuting HLA or CMV assignments 20 times. In a later analysis, co-occurring TCRs were grouped using DBSCAN, with TCRdist sequence similarity added in when clustering inside HLA-allele-positive subsets. Repertoires with fewer than 30,000 or more than 120,000 public chains, plus five repertoires with anomalous nucleotide sharing, were excluded from co-occurrence clustering. TCRdb carries this immuneACCESS record with in-frame sequences only. Its versions omit some clonotypes, under half of them owing to an unresolved V gene in the studies checked, with the rest unexplained. The V and J calls and clone size were taken over from that table, and D and trimming were inferred from the DNA. This sample comprises hundreds of thousands of clones, around four fifths of them detected only once. Around 2.9% of the sample is in the top ten clones.

There are a few counts of this clone. No cognate antigen has been identified for it. Base qualities are not recorded, but no much larger clone differs from it by a single base. The germline V gene supplies CDR1 SGHRS and CDR2 YFSETQ. The CDR3, cysteine through phenylalanine, is 14 amino acids long. Only the CDR3 part of the read is kept: 42 bases, read in frame from the first base. Trimming costs V 0 bases and J 4 bases, and their ends lie 8 bases apart. The cohort comprised hundreds of healthy bone marrow donors. All cohort members were sampled while nominally healthy, although unrecorded immune exposures were likely present. The donor tested CMV seropositive and was one of the 289 seropositive cohort members. A peripheral blood sample was provided by each donor, and peripheral blood mononuclear cells were used for TCR beta sequencing. Genomic DNA extraction from the blood cell samples was performed with the Qiagen DNeasy Blood Extraction Kit.

The sequence links TRBV5-1 to TRBJ2-1; confidence is insufficient to name the D gene. The sequence was obtained from a woman aged 55-70 years in good health and CMV-seropositive. The sequenced sample was PBMCs. Here the CDR3 is given as CASSLGGRYNEQFF. The nucleotide sequence is given as TGCGCCAGCAGCTTGGGTGGCAGATACAATGAGCAGTTCTTC.